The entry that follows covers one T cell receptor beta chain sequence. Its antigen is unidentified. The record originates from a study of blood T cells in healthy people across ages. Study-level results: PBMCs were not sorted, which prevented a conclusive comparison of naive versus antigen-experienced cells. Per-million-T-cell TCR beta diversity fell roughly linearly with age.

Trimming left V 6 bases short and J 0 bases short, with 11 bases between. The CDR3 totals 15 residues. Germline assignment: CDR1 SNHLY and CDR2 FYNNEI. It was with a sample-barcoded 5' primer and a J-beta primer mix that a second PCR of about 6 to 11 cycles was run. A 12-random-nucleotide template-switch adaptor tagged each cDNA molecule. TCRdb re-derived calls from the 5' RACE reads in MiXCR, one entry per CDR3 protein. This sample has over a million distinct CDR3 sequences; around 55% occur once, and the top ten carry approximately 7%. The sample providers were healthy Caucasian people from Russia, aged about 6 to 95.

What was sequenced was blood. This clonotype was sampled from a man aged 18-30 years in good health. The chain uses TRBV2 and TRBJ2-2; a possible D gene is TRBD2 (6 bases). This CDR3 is CASSWDSANTGELFF. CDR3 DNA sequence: TGTGCCAGCAGCTGGGACTCCGCGAACACCGGGGAGCTGTTTTTT.